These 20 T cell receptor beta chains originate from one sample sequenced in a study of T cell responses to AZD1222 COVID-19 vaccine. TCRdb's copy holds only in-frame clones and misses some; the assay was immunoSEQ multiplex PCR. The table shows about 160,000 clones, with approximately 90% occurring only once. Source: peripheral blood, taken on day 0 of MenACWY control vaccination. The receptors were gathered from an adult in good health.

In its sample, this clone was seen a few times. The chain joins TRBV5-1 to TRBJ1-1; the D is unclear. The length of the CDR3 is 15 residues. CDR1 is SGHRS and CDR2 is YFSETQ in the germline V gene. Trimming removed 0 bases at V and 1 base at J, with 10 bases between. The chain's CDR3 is CASSLAPPANTEAFF. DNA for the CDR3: TGCGCCAGCAGCTTGGCGCCTCCAGCGAACACTGAAGCTTTCTTT. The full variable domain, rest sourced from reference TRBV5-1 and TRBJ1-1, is KAGVTQTPRYLIKTRGQQVTLSCSPISGHRSVSWYQQTPGQGLQFLFEYFSETQRNKGNFPGRFSGRQFSNSRSEMNVSTLELGDSALYLCASSLAPPANTEAFFGQGTRLTVV.

In DNA form, the CDR3 reads TGTGCCATGAGATGGGGGACTGAAGCTTTCTTT. Its protein is CAMRWGTEAFF. This chain joins TRBV19 and TRBJ1-1; D perhaps matches TRBD1 (5 bases). Germline values: CDR1 LNHDA, CDR2 SQIVND (reference sequence). The CDR3 runs to 11 residues. The V end was cut by 10 bases, the J end by 5 bases, with 11 bases between.

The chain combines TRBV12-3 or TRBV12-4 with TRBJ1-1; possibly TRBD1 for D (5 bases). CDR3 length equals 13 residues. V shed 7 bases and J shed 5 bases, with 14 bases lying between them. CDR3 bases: TGTGCCAGCACCCCACGGACAAGGACTGAAGCTTTCTTT. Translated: CASTPRTRTEAFF.

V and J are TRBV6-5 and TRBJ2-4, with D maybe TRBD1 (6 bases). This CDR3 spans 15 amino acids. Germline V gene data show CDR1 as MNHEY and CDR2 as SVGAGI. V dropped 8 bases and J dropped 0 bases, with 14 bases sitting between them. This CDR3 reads CASSRGSQAKNIQYF. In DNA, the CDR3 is TGTGCCAGCTCAAGGGGGAGCCAAGCCAAAAACATTCAGTACTTC.

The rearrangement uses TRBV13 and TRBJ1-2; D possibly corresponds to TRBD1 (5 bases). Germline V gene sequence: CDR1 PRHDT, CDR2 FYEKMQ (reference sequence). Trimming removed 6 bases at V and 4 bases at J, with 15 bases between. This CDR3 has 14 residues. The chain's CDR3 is CASRPHGGSYGYTF. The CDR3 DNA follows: TGTGCCAGCAGGCCACACGGGGGGAGCTATGGCTACACCTTC.

In DNA form, the CDR3 reads TGTGCCAGCAGCGCGACCGGGACCCACATAGGGGACACTGAAGCTTTCTTT. It specifies CASSATGTHIGDTEAFF. The V and J genes are TRBV9 and TRBJ1-1; D may be TRBD1 (5 bases). The CDR3 sequence is 17 residues long. Germline V gene lookup returns CDR1 SGDLS and CDR2 YYNGEE. With 3 bases removed from V and 3 bases from J, the gap between germline ends came to 21 bases.

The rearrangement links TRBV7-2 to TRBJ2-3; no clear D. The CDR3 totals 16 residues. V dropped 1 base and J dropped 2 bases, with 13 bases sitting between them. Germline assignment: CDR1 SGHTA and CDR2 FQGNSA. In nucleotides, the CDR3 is TGTGCCAGCAGCTTAGTTGGTGGCGGCTCCACAGATACGCAGTATTTT. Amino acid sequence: CASSLVGGGSTDTQYF.

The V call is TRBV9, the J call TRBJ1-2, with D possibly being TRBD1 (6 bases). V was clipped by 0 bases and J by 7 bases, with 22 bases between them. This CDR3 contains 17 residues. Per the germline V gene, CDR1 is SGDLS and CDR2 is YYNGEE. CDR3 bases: TGTGCCAGCAGCGTAGGGCAATATGGCGGATCCAGGGGTGGCTACACCTTC. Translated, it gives CASSVGQYGGSRGGYTF.

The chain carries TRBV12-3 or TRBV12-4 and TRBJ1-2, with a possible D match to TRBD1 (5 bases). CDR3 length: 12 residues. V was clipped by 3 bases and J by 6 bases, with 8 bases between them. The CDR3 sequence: CASSFRGNGYTF. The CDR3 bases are TGTGCCAGCAGTTTTAGGGGAAATGGCTACACCTTC.

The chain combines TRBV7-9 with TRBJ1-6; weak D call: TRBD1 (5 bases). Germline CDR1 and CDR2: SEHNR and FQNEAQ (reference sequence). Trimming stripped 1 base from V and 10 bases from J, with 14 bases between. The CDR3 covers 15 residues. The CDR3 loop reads CASSLVGGVGSPLHF. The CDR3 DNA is TGTGCCAGCAGCTTAGTCGGAGGGGTAGGGTCACCCCTCCACTTT.

CDR3 sequence: CASSQGAKQPQHF. The CDR3 bases are TGTGCCAGCAGTCAGGGGGCGAAACAGCCCCAGCATTTT. The chain employs TRBV12-3 or TRBV12-4 and TRBJ1-5; 8 bases fit TRBD1. The CDR3 has 13 amino acids. V shed 5 bases and J 7 bases; nucleotides not matched to a gene: 4.

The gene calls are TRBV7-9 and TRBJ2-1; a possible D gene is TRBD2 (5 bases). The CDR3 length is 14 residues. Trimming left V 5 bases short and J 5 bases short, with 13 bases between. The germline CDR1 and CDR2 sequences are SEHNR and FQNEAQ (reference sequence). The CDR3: CASSLWGADNEQFF. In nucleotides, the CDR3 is TGTGCCAGCAGCCTGTGGGGAGCGGACAATGAGCAGTTCTTC.

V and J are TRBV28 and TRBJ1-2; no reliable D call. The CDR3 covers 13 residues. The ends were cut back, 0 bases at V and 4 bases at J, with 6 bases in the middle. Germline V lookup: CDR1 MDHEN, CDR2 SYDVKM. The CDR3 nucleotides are TGTGCCAGCAGTTTATGGGTACTCTATGGCTACACCTTC. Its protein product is CASSLWVLYGYTF.

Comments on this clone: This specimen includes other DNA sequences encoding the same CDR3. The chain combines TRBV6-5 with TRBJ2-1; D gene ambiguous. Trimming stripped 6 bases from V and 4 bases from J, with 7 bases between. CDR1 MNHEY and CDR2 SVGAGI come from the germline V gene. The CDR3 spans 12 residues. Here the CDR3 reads CASSTTYNEQFF. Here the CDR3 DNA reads TGTGCCAGCAGCACAACTTACAATGAGCAGTTCTTC.

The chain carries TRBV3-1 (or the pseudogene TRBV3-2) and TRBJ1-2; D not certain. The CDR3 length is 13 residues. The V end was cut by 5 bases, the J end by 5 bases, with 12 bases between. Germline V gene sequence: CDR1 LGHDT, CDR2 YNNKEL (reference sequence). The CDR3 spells CASSSGPTYGYTF. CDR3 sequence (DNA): TGTGCCAGCAGCTCAGGACCCACGTATGGCTACACCTTC.

The CDR3 DNA reads as TGTGCCAGCAGCCGAGGGACATCCCCTGAAGCTTTCTTT. Translating gives CASSRGTSPEAFF. The V gene is TRBV6-5, the J gene TRBJ1-1; D might be TRBD1 (6 bases). The CDR3 covers 13 residues. Germline lookup yields CDR1 MNHEY and CDR2 SVGAGI. V lost 6 bases to trimming and J lost 6 bases, with 14 bases between them.

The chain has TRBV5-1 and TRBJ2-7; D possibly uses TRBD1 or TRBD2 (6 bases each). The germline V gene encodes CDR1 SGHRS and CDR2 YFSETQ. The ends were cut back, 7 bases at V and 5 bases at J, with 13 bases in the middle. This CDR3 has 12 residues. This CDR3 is CASSHRGHEQYF. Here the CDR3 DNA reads TGCGCCAGCTCCCACCGGGGGCACGAGCAGTACTTC. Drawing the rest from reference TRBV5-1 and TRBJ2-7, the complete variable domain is KAGVTQTPRYLIKTRGQQVTLSCSPISGHRSVSWYQQTPGQGLQFLFEYFSETQRNKGNFPGRFSGRQFSNSRSEMNVSTLELGDSALYLCASSHRGHEQYFGPGTRLTVT.

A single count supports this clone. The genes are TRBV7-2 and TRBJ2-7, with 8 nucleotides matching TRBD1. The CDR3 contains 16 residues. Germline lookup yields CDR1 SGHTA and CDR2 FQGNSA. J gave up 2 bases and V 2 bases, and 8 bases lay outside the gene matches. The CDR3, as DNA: TGTGCCAGCAGCTTACGGACGGGACAGGCAGCCTACGAGCAGTACTTC. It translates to CASSLRTGQAAYEQYF.

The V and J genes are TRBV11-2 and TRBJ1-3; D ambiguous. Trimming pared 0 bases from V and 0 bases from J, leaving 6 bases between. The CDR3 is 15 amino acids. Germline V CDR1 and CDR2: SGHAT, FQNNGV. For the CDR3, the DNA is TGTGCCAGCAGCTTAGAAGGGAGCTCTGGAAACACCATATATTTT. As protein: CASSLEGSSGNTIYF.

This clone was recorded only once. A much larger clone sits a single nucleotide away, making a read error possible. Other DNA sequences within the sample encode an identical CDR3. DNA of the CDR3: TGCGCCAGCAGCTTACAGGGCTACGAGCAGTACTTC. This codes for CASSLQGYEQYF. The chain uses TRBV5-1 and TRBJ2-7; possible D gene TRBD1, 6 bases. V was cut by 2 bases and J by 3 bases, with 6 bases left in between. Germline V CDR1 and CDR2: SGHRS, YFSETQ. The CDR3 has 12 residues.